The source of this T cell receptor beta chain is a study of blood T cell repertoires in COVID-19. As for the study in general: Whether acute or convalescent, the COVID-19 samples came from the United States, Italy and Spain. T cells, B-cell-depleted T cells, or PBMCs provided the cDNA or gDNA that served as material.

In the authors' methods: Reference gene primer amplification gave nucleated cell count estimates. Measured with immunoSEQ multiplex PCR; TCRdb has only the in-frame clones, and not every one. V and J calls plus clone size are reproduced from that table; the DNA served to infer D and trimming. The data hold about 270,000 clones, with around nine tenths observed a single time. The germline gives CDR1 MNHEY, CDR2 SVGEGT. This CDR3 is 14 amino acids long. The ends lost 4 bases at V and 8 bases at J; junction bases unmatched: 6. The source is a woman aged 60 to 75 who had recovered from COVID-19. Sequenced input: peripheral blood. V is TRBV6-2 or TRBV6-3 and J is TRBJ2-1; TRBD2 matches 9 bases. CDR3 DNA: TGTGCCAGCAGTTTGTCTAGCGGGGCCGATGAGCAGTTCTTC. It codes for CASSLSSGADEQFF.